One and the same sample provided the 14 T cell receptor beta chains below, sequenced in a study of blood T cell repertoires in COVID-19 (dated by TCRdb to 2018 to 2021). The library was generated by the immunoSEQ multiplex PCR assay. The immuneACCESS repertoire file appears here via TCRdb, limited to in-frame rearrangements. These files lack a portion of the clones; in checked studies, under half of the deficit traces to unresolved V genes, and the cause of the others is not known. The sample includes 150,000 or so clones, with 83% observed a single time. Jointly, the top ten make up 3.5% to 4% of the sample. The sample consisted of PBMCs or T cells enriched from blood (not recorded which). These receptors were collected from a woman aged 45-59 years in a cohort exposed to, infected with or recovered from COVID-19 (not recorded which).

The V call is TRBV28, the J call TRBJ2-7; a weak D match, TRBD2 (6 bases). This CDR3 is built from 13 residues. V was clipped by 2 bases and J by 9 bases, with 14 bases between them. Germline CDR1 and CDR2: MDHEN and SYDVKM. The CDR3 sequence is CASSLGGKGWQYF. The CDR3 nucleotides read TGTGCCAGCAGTTTAGGCGGGAAGGGGTGGCAGTACTTC.

This clone was recorded a few times. V and J are TRBV11-2 and TRBJ1-3; D perhaps matches TRBD1 (5 bases). The germline V gene encodes CDR1 SGHAT and CDR2 FQNNGV. The ends were cut back, 3 bases at V and 2 bases at J, with 11 bases in the middle. The CDR3 sequence is 15 residues long. The CDR3 nucleotides read TGTGCCAGCAGCTTCGGGGGATATGCTGGAAACACCATATATTTT. Amino acids: CASSFGGYAGNTIYF.

The V and J genes are TRBV18 and TRBJ2-3; 12 nucleotides agree with TRBD2. The germline CDR1 and CDR2 sequences are KGHSH and LQKENI. After removal of 2 bases from V and 0 bases from J, the junction contained 6 bases not matched to a gene. The CDR3 has 18 residues. CDR3 loop: CASSPVLAGGTSTDTQYF. CDR3 in DNA: TGTGCCAGCTCACCAGTACTAGCGGGGGGCACTAGCACAGATACGCAGTATTTT.

V and J are TRBV25-1 and TRBJ2-2; TRBD1 matches 7 bases. The V segment lost 3 bases and the J segment 4 bases; nucleotides outside the gene matches: 8. The CDR3 sequence is 16 residues long. Germline lookup yields CDR1 MGHDK and CDR2 SYGVNS. The CDR3 nucleotides are TGTGCCAGCAGTGATACCCACAGGGACAGCACCGGGGAGCTGTTTTTT. Its translation: CASSDTHRDSTGELFF.

Written as DNA, the CDR3 is TGTGCCTGGAGCGGTGCCGCGGGCACCTACGAGCAGTACTTC. Translation: CAWSGAAGTYEQYF. This chain connects TRBV30 to TRBJ2-7, with a tentative D call TRBD2 (5 bases). V dropped 3 bases and J dropped 2 bases, with 14 bases sitting between them. CDR1 and CDR2 (germline): GTSNPN, SVGIG (reference sequence). The CDR3 totals 14 residues.

The V call is TRBV6-5, the J call TRBJ1-6, with 7 nucleotides matching TRBD1. Germline V gene data show CDR1 as MNHEY and CDR2 as SVGAGI. The CDR3 length is 15 residues. V shed 6 bases and J 7 bases; nucleotides not matched to a gene: 9. The CDR3 region has the DNA TGTGCCAGCAGCCCAGAGGGGGCTTGGAATTCACCCCTCCACTTT. This sequence encodes CASSPEGAWNSPLHF.

V and J are TRBV6-9 and TRBJ2-2; possible D gene TRBD2, 6 bases. Germline CDR1 is MNHGY and CDR2 is SVAAGI. The length of the CDR3 is 15 residues. Trimming stripped 7 bases from V and 3 bases from J, with 15 bases between. CDR3 nucleotide sequence: TGTGCCAGCACCCCAAGGGAGGTTTACACCGGGGAGCTGTTTTTT. Encoded protein: CASTPREVYTGELFF.

The CDR3 coding sequence is TGTGCCAGCAGACCCCAGGGTACCAATCAGCCCCAGCATTTT. It is translated as CASRPQGTNQPQHF. V gene TRBV6-5 combines with J gene TRBJ1-5, with D possibly TRBD1 on 5 matching bases. CDR3 length equals 14 residues. CDR1 and CDR2 from the germline V gene are MNHEY and SVGAGI. The germline V and J ends were trimmed by 6 bases and 3 bases, with 12 bases remaining between them.

This clone has only a few counts. The rearrangement links TRBV7-2 to TRBJ1-6, with 7 bases that match TRBD1. Germline lookup yields CDR1 SGHTA and CDR2 FQGNSA. The CDR3 is made up of 15 amino acids. V lost 5 bases and J lost 8; bases outside the gene matches: 9. The CDR3 sequence is CASSDIGGADSPLHF. CDR3 sequence (DNA): TGTGCCAGCAGCGACATAGGGGGCGCGGATTCACCCCTCCACTTT.

The chain links TRBV7-3 to TRBJ2-1; 12 positions agree with TRBD2. J lost 9 bases, V lost 5 bases, and 8 bases had no gene match. Germline CDR1 is SGHTA and CDR2 is FQGTGA. This CDR3 region has 15 residues. CDR3 protein: CASSPRLAGVFEQFF. CDR3 DNA sequence: TGTGCCAGCAGCCCCCGACTAGCGGGAGTTTTTGAGCAGTTCTTC.

The rearrangement links TRBV7-2 to TRBJ2-1; 13 nucleotides match TRBD2. This CDR3 region has 14 residues. Germline CDR1 reads SGHTA; CDR2 reads FQGNSA. The junction had 2 bases not matched to a gene; V was cut back by 4 bases and J by 8 bases. The CDR3 DNA reads TGTGCCAGCAGCTCTGGACTAGCGGGGGATGAGCAGTTCTTC. This sequence encodes CASSSGLAGDEQFF.

The chain carries TRBV28 and TRBJ2-2, with 7 bases that match TRBD1. This CDR3 has 17 residues. V dropped 0 bases and J dropped 1; count of bases not matched to a gene: 5. Germline-derived CDR1 and CDR2 are MDHEN and SYDVKM. For the CDR3, the DNA is TGTGCCAGCAGTTTATGGTTTTCAGGGGGGAACACCGGGGAGCTGTTTTTT. Translating it yields CASSLWFSGGNTGELFF.

V usage is TRBV7-2 and J usage is TRBJ1-6; D remains ambiguous. Germline V lookup: CDR1 SGHTA, CDR2 FQGNSA. Trimming stripped 2 bases from V and 0 bases from J, with 8 bases between. The CDR3 is 16 residues long. The CDR3 DNA is TGTGCCAGCAGCTTATACCTGAGCTCCTATAATTCACCCCTCCACTTT. Protein sequence: CASSLYLSSYNSPLHF.

The chain employs TRBV10-1 and TRBJ2-7, with 9 bases matching TRBD1. Per the germline V gene, CDR1 is WNHNN and CDR2 is SYGVQD (reference sequence). The CDR3 has 15 amino acids. The V gene end was trimmed by 4 bases and the J gene end by 1 base; junction bases not matched to a gene: 5. The chain's CDR3 is CASSGGQGNSYEQYF. In DNA form, the CDR3 reads TGCGCCAGCAGTGGGGGACAGGGAAATTCCTACGAGCAGTACTTC.